Shown below are 2 T cell receptor beta chains from a single sample sequenced in a study of STAT5B mutations in CD4+ large granular lymphocyte leukemia. TCRdb's copy holds only in-frame clones and misses some; the assay was immunoSEQ multiplex PCR. The sample lists about 40,000 clones, about four fifths occurring once. Sequenced sample: CD4+ T cells from blood buffy coats. The receptors were gathered from a human donor in good health.

The chain uses TRBV9 and TRBJ2-7; D remains ambiguous. V lost 4 bases to trimming and J lost 2 bases, with 13 bases between them. The length of the CDR3 is 14 residues. Germline loops: CDR1 SGDLS, CDR2 YYNGEE. The CDR3 spells CASSSYSIPYEQYF. In DNA form, the CDR3 reads TGTGCCAGCAGCTCCTACAGCATACCCTACGAGCAGTACTTC.

The rearrangement uses TRBV10-3 and TRBJ1-1; possibly TRBD1 for D (6 bases). The CDR3 is 14 residues long. Germline V lookup: CDR1 ENHRY, CDR2 SYGVKD. The V and J ends lost 3 bases and 0 bases respectively, with 8 bases between them. The CDR3 bases are TGTGCCATCAGTGATCGGGGGCTGAACACTGAAGCTTTCTTT. Its translation is CAISDRGLNTEAFF.